This T cell receptor beta chain stems from a study of blood T cells in healthy people across ages. Points from the study as a whole: Older individuals had lower TCR beta diversity per million T cells (the decline was roughly linear).

Together with a sample-barcoded 5' primer, a J-beta primer mix was included in a second PCR lasting roughly 6 to 12 cycles. The template-switch adaptor, which had 12 random nucleotides, put a tag on each cDNA molecule. Researchers report that each sample yielded at least 3 million CDR3-containing paired-end reads. TCRdb reanalysed the 5' RACE reads using MiXCR and keeps one entry per CDR3 protein. The table includes about 690,000 distinct CDR3 sequences, around 38% detected once. V was shortened by 3 bases and J by 8 bases, with 11 bases between the two germline ends. The CDR3 contains 13 residues. Germline V gives CDR1 LGHNA, CDR2 YNFKEQ. Total RNA, at least 5 micrograms per sample, was extracted from PBMCs. As to this clonotype: As yet, its antigen is unknown.

This clonotype was obtained from a man older than 75 in good health. The sample taken for sequencing was blood. V and J are TRBV4-2 and TRBJ2-1, with D unresolved. For the CDR3, the DNA is TGTGCCAGCAGCCAGGCCCTGTTCGATGAGCAGTTCTTC. Its protein is CASSQALFDEQFF.